Shown below are 8 T cell receptor beta chains from a single sample sequenced in a study of blood T cell repertoires in COVID-19. Libraries were prepared by immunoSEQ multiplex PCR; TCRdb keeps only in-frame clonotypes and omits some of them. The sample carries approximately 85,000 clones, roughly 92% recorded once. The source material was peripheral blood. These receptor sequences come from a woman in her fifties or sixties with active COVID-19.

The chain combines TRBV3-1 (or the pseudogene TRBV3-2) with TRBJ1-1, with TRBD1 matching over 9 bases. Germline-derived CDR1 and CDR2 are LGHDT and YNNKEL (reference sequence). The CDR3 covers 15 residues. V lost 1 base to trimming and J lost 6 bases; unmatched junction nucleotides: 6. CDR3 DNA sequence: TGTGCCAGCAGCCAAGTTCCGGACAGGGGCTCTGAAGCTTTCTTT. It yields the protein CASSQVPDRGSEAFF.

V usage is TRBV7-2 and J usage is TRBJ2-3; 7 positions match TRBD2. The V gene end was trimmed by 2 bases and the J gene end by 4 bases; junction bases not matched to a gene: 3. The germline CDR1 and CDR2 sequences are SGHTA and FQGNSA. CDR3 length: 14 amino acids. The CDR3: CASSLREGSDTQYF. CDR3 bases: TGTGCCAGCAGCTTAAGGGAGGGATCAGATACGCAGTATTTT. Variable domain in full (rest from reference TRBV7-2 and TRBJ2-3): GAGVSQSPSNKVTEKGKDVELRCDPISGHTALYWYRQSLGQGLEFLIYFQGNSAPDKSGLPSDRFSAERTGGSVSTLTIQRTQQEDSAVYLCASSLREGSDTQYFGPGTRLTVL.

The rearrangement uses TRBV2 and TRBJ1-1, with a tentative D call TRBD1 (6 bases). The CDR3 covers 16 residues. CDR1 is SNHLY and CDR2 is FYNNEI in the germline V gene. Trimming took off 6 bases at V and 2 bases at J, with 19 bases between the two ends. CDR3 region: CASSPRSKGGNTEAFF. The CDR3 DNA sequence: TGTGCCAGCAGCCCCCGTTCCAAAGGGGGAAACACTGAAGCTTTCTTT.

The chain recombines TRBV2 with TRBJ2-1; 7 bases line up with TRBD2. This CDR3 has 13 residues. Germline CDR1 reads SNHLY; CDR2 reads FYNNEI. J lost 0 bases, V lost 10 bases, and 3 bases had no gene match. This CDR3 is CATGTNSYNEQFF. The CDR3 region has the DNA TGTGCCACCGGGACTAACTCCTACAATGAGCAGTTCTTC.

This chain uses TRBV12-3 or TRBV12-4 with TRBJ2-7, with 7 bases fitting TRBD1. The V and J ends lost 6 bases and 2 bases, in that order; junction bases with no gene match: 1. The CDR3 is 12 amino acids. The CDR3 nucleotides read TGTGCCAGCAGCGGGACAGCCTACGAGCAGTACTTC. Its protein product is CASSGTAYEQYF.

The J gene is TRBJ1-1, the V gene TRBV7-2; 7 nucleotides agree with TRBD1. The CDR3 consists of 12 residues. Germline V gene lookup returns CDR1 SGHTA and CDR2 FQGNSA. Germline trimming cut 7 bases from V and 10 bases from J; bases unmatched to any gene: 9. The CDR3 loop is CASTITGQVAFF. The CDR3 region has the DNA TGTGCCAGCACCATAACCGGACAGGTAGCTTTCTTT. Full variable domain (outside the CDR3, taken from reference TRBV7-2 and TRBJ1-1): GAGVSQSPSNKVTEKGKDVELRCDPISGHTALYWYRQSLGQGLEFLIYFQGNSAPDKSGLPSDRFSAERTGGSVSTLTIQRTQQEDSAVYLCASTITGQVAFFGQGTRLTVV.

This chain joins TRBV3-1 (or the pseudogene TRBV3-2) and TRBJ2-3; TRBD2 might be the D (6 bases). V shed 1 base and J shed 0 bases, with 11 bases lying between them. The germline CDR1 and CDR2 sequences are LGHDT and YNNKEL (reference sequence). The length of the CDR3 is 16 residues. The CDR3, as DNA: TGTGCCAGCAGCCAAGGGCTGGGACTGAGCACAGATACGCAGTATTTT. Its protein product is CASSQGLGLSTDTQYF.

This chain connects TRBV3-1 (or the pseudogene TRBV3-2) to TRBJ1-1; D remains unclear. V was pared by 0 bases and J by 7 bases, with 9 bases between. In germline, CDR1 is LGHDT, CDR2 YNNKEL (reference sequence). The CDR3 covers 13 residues. DNA for the CDR3: TGTGCCAGCAGCCAAGAGTGGGCATTTGAAGCTTTCTTT. Protein product: CASSQEWAFEAFF.